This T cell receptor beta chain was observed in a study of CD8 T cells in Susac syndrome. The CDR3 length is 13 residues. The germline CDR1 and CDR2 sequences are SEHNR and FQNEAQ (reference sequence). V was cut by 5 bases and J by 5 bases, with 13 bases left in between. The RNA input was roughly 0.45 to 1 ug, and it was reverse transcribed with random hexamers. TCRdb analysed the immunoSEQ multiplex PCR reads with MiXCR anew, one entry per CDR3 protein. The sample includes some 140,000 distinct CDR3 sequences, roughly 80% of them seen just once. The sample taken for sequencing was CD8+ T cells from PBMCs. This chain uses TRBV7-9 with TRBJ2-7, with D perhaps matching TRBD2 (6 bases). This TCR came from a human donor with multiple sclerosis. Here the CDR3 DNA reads TGTGCCAGCAGCGTGCCGGGACTCGACGAGCAGTACTTC. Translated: CASSVPGLDEQYF.